This passage covers 5 T cell receptor beta chains from one sample sequenced in a study of a mutant IDH1 vaccine in newly diagnosed glioma. Regarding time point: week 35, safety follow-up. Mutant IDH1 20-mer peptide, at 300 ug, made up each vaccine dose, with topical imiquimod. These TCRs are of unknown antigen specificity. Measured with immunoSEQ multiplex PCR; TCRdb has only the in-frame clones, and not every one. Counted here are 50,000 to 75,000 clones, about 74% occurring once; the ten biggest clones make up roughly 4.7%. The sequenced sample was PBMCs, obtained from a glioma patient whose treatment included an IDH1 peptide vaccine. The receptors were gathered from a middle-aged man with glioma.

The chain uses TRBV6-1 and TRBJ2-2; TRBD2 matches at 7 bases. Germline loops: CDR1 MNHNS, CDR2 SASEGT. J was trimmed by 5 bases and V by 8 bases; bases with no gene match: 8. CDR3 length equals 14 residues. CDR3 sequence reads: CASHGLGGTGELFF. The CDR3, as DNA: TGTGCCAGCCACGGACTAGGCGGTACCGGGGAGCTGTTTTTT.

This chain joins TRBV7-9 and TRBJ1-1; TRBD1 might be the D (5 bases). The germline CDR1 and CDR2 sequences are SEHNR and FQNEAQ (reference sequence). V lost 3 bases and J lost 3, with 11 bases in between. This CDR3 region has 14 residues. The CDR3 region is CASSFQGRDTEAFF. The DNA for the CDR3 is TGTGCCAGCAGCTTCCAGGGAAGAGACACTGAAGCTTTCTTT.

This chain joins TRBV11-2 and TRBJ1-3; D gene unclear. V shed 7 bases and J shed 0 bases, with 7 bases lying between them. Germline V gene sequence: CDR1 SGHAT, CDR2 FQNNGV. The CDR3 has 13 amino acids. The CDR3: CASTSSSGNTIYF. Here the CDR3 DNA reads TGTGCCAGCACCTCATCCTCTGGAAACACCATATATTTT.

The chain carries TRBV5-6 and TRBJ1-6, with TRBD1 matching 12 bases. Losses at the gene ends were 0 bases for V and 7 bases for J; bases not matched to a gene: 2. The CDR3 covers 16 residues. The germline CDR1 and CDR2 sequences are SGHDT and YYEEEE. The CDR3 DNA is TGTGCCAGCAGCTTGGATGGGACAGGGGGCAATTCACCCCTCCACTTT. Translated: CASSLDGTGGNSPLHF. The whole variable domain, remainder taken from reference TRBV5-6 and TRBJ1-6, is DAGVTQSPTHLIKTRGQQVTLRCSPKSGHDTVSWYQQALGQGPQFIFQYYEEEERQRGNFPDRFSGHQFPNYSSELNVNALLLGDSALYLCASSLDGTGGNSPLHFGNGTRLTVT.

The chain couples TRBV30 to TRBJ1-5; 9 bases line up with TRBD1. The CDR3 totals 16 residues. Germline CDR1 is GTSNPN and CDR2 is SVGIG (reference sequence). Losses at the gene ends were 3 bases for V and 0 bases for J; bases not matched to a gene: 6. In nucleotides, the CDR3 is TGTGCCTGGAGCGGCGGGACAGGGCCTAGCAATCAGCCCCAGCATTTT. Protein product: CAWSGGTGPSNQPQHF.